The 11 T cell receptor beta chains reported below all come from one sample, sequenced in a study of blood T cell repertoires in COVID-19. Sequencing used immunoSEQ multiplex PCR; TCRdb keeps in-frame clones, though not all of them. The sample yields some 270,000 clones, about 89% seen once. Specimen: peripheral blood. All receptors derive from a middle-aged man with active or convalescent COVID-19.

The sample holds a few counts of this clone. The chain recombines TRBV7-9 with TRBJ1-2; no clear D. The CDR3 is 14 amino acids. V lost 5 bases to trimming and J lost 4 bases, with 14 bases between them. Germline CDR1 SEHNR, CDR2 FQNEAQ (reference sequence). The CDR3 DNA is TGTGCCAGCAGCCCTCTGATGGCCCCCTATGGCTACACCTTC. This codes for CASSPLMAPYGYTF.

This sequence joins TRBV30 and TRBJ2-1, with TRBD2 identical over 7 bases. Germline lookup yields CDR1 GTSNPN and CDR2 SVGIG (reference sequence). This CDR3 has 14 residues. V lost 1 base and J lost 6; bases outside the gene matches: 6. The DNA of the CDR3 is TGTGCCTGGAGTGGGGTAGCGGGCTTCAATGAGCAGTTCTTC. Residues: CAWSGVAGFNEQFF.

The chain combines TRBV12-3 or TRBV12-4 with TRBJ2-7; D is perhaps TRBD1 (5 bases). This CDR3 has 12 amino acids. Trimming stripped 4 bases from V and 6 bases from J, with 10 bases between. Written as DNA, the CDR3 is TGTGCCAGCAGTTCTCAGGGAATCGAGCAGTACTTC. Encoded protein: CASSSQGIEQYF.

This clone was found a few times. V is TRBV2 and J is TRBJ2-1; perhaps TRBD2 as D (6 bases). Per the germline V gene, CDR1 is SNHLY and CDR2 is FYNNEI. This CDR3 has 14 amino acids. Trimming pared 8 bases from V and 7 bases from J, leaving 18 bases between. The CDR3 DNA reads as TGTGCCAGCGGGGGAGGTAGAAGCTCGAATGAGCAGTTCTTC. Protein product: CASGGGRSSNEQFF.

The rearrangement uses TRBV14 and TRBJ1-5, with 7 bases identical to TRBD1. The CDR3 runs 13 residues. V lost 5 bases and J lost 7; bases outside the gene matches: 5. Germline CDR1 reads SGHDN; CDR2 reads FVKESK. CDR3 nucleotide sequence: TGTGCCAGCAGCTTAACAGGGGCCCAGCCCCAGCATTTT. Protein: CASSLTGAQPQHF.

The chain employs TRBV18 and TRBJ1-2; the match to TRBD1 covers 7 bases. The ends lost 3 bases at V and 2 bases at J; junction bases unmatched: 3. The CDR3 sequence is 14 residues long. CDR1 is KGHSH and CDR2 is LQKENI in the germline V gene. CDR3 bases: TGTGCCAGCTCACCTGAGGACAGGAACTATGGCTACACCTTC. It encodes CASSPEDRNYGYTF.

This clone was counted once. The genes are TRBV30 and TRBJ2-7, with D maybe TRBD1 (6 bases). Germline V gene sequence: CDR1 GTSNPN, CDR2 SVGIG (reference sequence). This CDR3 comprises 14 residues. V dropped 2 bases and J dropped 5 bases, with 16 bases sitting between them. The CDR3 here is CAWSTRQVPDEQYF. CDR3 DNA: TGTGCCTGGAGTACACGACAGGTTCCCGACGAGCAGTACTTC. Variable domain in full (rest from reference TRBV30 and TRBJ2-7): SQTIHQWPATLVQPVGSPLSLECTVEGTSNPNLYWYRQAAGRGLQLLFYSVGIGQISSEVPQNLSASRPQDRQFILSSKKLLLSDSGFYLCAWSTRQVPDEQYFGPGTRLTVT.

The rearrangement joins TRBV14 to TRBJ1-6; tentative D call: TRBD1 (5 bases). The CDR3 covers 16 residues. Germline V gives CDR1 SGHDN, CDR2 FVKESK. The ends were cut back, 1 base at V and 10 bases at J, with 17 bases in the middle. The CDR3 nucleotides are TGTGCCAGCAGCCAAGTCGGGAGGGGAAAATACTCACCCCTCCACTTT. Protein sequence: CASSQVGRGKYSPLHF.

V is TRBV5-4 and J is TRBJ1-4; 8 positions agree with TRBD1. The V and J ends lost 0 bases and 8 bases, in that order; junction bases with no gene match: 3. Looked up from germline, CDR1 is SGHNT and CDR2 is YYREEE (reference sequence). The CDR3 extends over 14 amino acids. The CDR3 reads CASSLGTGYEKLFF. CDR3 DNA sequence: TGTGCCAGCAGCTTGGGGACAGGGTACGAAAAACTGTTTTTT.

J is TRBJ1-6 and V is TRBV25-1; the D gene is possibly TRBD1 (5 bases). The germline V gene has CDR1 MGHDK and CDR2 SYGVNS. Trimming stripped 0 bases from V and 7 bases from J, with 19 bases between. This CDR3 contains 18 residues. The CDR3 nucleotides read TGTGCCAGCAGTGAATATTTTGGAGGCGGGGGAGGAAATTCACCCCTCCACTTT. It translates to CASSEYFGGGGGNSPLHF.

This chain connects TRBV19 to TRBJ2-5; D uncertain. The V end was cut by 5 bases, the J end by 5 bases, with 12 bases between. CDR3 length: 13 residues. CDR1 and CDR2 (germline): LNHDA, SQIVND (reference sequence). The CDR3 region is CASSGQAGETQYF. CDR3 bases: TGTGCCAGTAGTGGGCAGGCTGGGGAGACCCAGTACTTC.